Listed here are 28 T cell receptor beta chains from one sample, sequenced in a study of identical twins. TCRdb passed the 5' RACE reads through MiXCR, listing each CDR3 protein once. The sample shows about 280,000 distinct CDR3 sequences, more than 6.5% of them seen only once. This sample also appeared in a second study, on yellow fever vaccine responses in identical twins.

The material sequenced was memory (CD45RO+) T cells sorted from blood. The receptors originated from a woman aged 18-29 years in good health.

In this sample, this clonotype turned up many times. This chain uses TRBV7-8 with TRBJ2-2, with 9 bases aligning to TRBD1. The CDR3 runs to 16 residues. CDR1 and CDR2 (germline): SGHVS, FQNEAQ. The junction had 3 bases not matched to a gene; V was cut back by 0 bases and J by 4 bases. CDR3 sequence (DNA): TGTGCCAGCAGCTTAGCGGACAGGGGAGGCACCGGGGAGCTGTTTTTT. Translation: CASSLADRGGTGELFF.

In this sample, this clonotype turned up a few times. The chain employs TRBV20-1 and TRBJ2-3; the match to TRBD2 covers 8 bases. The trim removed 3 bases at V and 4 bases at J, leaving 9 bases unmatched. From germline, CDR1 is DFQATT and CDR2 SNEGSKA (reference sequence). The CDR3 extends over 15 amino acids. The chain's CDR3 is CSASRRTGGADTQYF. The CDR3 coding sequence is TGCAGTGCTAGCCGGCGAACGGGAGGGGCAGATACGCAGTATTTT.

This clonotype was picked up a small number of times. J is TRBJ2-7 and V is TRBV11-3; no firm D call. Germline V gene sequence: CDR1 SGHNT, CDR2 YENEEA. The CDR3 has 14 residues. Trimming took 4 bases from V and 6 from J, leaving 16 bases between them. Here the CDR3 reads CASSYLALDSEQYF. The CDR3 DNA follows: TGTGCCAGCAGCTACCTCGCCCTTGACTCCGAGCAGTACTTC.

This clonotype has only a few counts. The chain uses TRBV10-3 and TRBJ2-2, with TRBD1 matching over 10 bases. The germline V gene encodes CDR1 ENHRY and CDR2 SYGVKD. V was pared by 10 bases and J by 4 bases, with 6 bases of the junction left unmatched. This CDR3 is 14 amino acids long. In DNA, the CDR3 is TGTGCCACCCGACAGGGGGCGAGCACCGGGGAGCTGTTTTTT. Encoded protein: CATRQGASTGELFF.

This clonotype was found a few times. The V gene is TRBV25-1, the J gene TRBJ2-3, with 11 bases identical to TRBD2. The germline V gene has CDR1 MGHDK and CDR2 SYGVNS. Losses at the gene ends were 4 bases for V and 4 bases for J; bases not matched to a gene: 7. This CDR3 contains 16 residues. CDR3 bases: TGTGCCAGCAGTGGAATAGCGGGAGGGAGTGCAGATACGCAGTATTTT. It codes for CASSGIAGGSADTQYF. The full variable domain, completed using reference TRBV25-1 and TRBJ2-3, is EADIYQTPRYLVIGTGKKITLECSQTMGHDKMYWYQQDPGMELHLIHYSYGVNSTEKGDLSSESTVSRIRTEHFPLTLESARPSHTSQYLCASSGIAGGSADTQYFGPGTRLTVL.

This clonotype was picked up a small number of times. The CDR3 loop is CATTFGEGNTEAFF. The CDR3 nucleotides are TGTGCCACCACGTTTGGGGAAGGGAACACTGAAGCTTTCTTT. The chain carries TRBV15 and TRBJ1-1; D not resolved. The CDR3 has 14 residues. The V gene lost 7 bases and the J gene lost 1 base, with 13 bases spanning the gap. CDR1 LNHNV and CDR2 YYDKDF come from the germline V gene (reference sequence).

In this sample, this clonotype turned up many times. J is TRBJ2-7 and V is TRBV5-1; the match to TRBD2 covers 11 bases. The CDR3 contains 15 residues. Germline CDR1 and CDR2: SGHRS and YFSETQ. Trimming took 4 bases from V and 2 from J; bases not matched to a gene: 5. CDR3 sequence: CASSPGLAGAYEQYF. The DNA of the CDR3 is TGCGCCAGCAGCCCTGGACTAGCGGGTGCCTACGAGCAGTACTTC.

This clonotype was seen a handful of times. The CDR3 loop reads CASSTTGLRADTQYF. The DNA of the CDR3 is TGTGCCAGCAGTACCACAGGGTTACGGGCAGATACGCAGTATTTT. The V and J genes are TRBV28 and TRBJ2-3; possibly TRBD1 for D (6 bases). This CDR3 is 15 amino acids long. The germline V gene encodes CDR1 MDHEN and CDR2 SYDVKM. Trimming took 5 bases from V and 4 from J, leaving 16 bases between them. Full variable domain (rest looked up from reference TRBV28 and TRBJ2-3): DVKVTQSSRYLVKRTGEKVFLECVQDMDHENMFWYRQDPGLGLRLIYFSYDVKMKEKGDIPEGYSVSREKKERFSLILESASTNQTSMYLCASSTTGLRADTQYFGPGTRLTVL.

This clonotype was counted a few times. CDR3 sequence: CASSGPQAYNEQFF. Here the CDR3 DNA reads TGTGCCAGCAGCGGACCCCAGGCGTACAATGAGCAGTTCTTC. The genes are TRBV7-2 and TRBJ2-1; D remains ambiguous. CDR1 and CDR2 (germline): SGHTA, FQGNSA. V was clipped by 5 bases and J by 4 bases, with 12 bases between them. CDR3 length: 14 amino acids.

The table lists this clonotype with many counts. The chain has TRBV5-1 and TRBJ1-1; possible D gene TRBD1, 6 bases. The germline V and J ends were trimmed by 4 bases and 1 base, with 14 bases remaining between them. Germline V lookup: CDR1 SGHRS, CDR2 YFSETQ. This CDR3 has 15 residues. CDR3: CASSKDGQPNTEAFF. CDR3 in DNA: TGCGCCAGCAGCAAAGATGGACAGCCGAACACTGAAGCTTTCTTT.

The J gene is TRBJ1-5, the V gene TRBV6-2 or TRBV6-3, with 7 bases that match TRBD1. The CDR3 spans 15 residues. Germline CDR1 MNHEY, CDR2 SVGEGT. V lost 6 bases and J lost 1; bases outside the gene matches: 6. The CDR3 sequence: CASSYRGQSNQPQHF. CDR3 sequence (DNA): TGTGCCAGCAGCTATAGGGGACAGAGCAATCAGCCCCAGCATTTT.

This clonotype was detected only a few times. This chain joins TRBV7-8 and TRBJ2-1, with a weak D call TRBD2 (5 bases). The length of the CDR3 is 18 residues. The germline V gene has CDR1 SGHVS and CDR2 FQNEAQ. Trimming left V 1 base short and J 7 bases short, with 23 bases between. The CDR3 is CASSLVGRGSGLWNEQFF. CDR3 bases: TGTGCCAGCAGCTTAGTGGGTCGAGGGAGCGGTCTCTGGAATGAGCAGTTCTTC.

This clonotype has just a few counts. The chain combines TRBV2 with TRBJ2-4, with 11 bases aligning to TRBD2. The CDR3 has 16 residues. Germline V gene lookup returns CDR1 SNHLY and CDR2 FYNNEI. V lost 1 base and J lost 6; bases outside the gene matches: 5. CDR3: CASSEEVGLAVNIQYF. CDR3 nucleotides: TGTGCCAGCAGTGAAGAAGTGGGACTAGCGGTAAACATTCAGTACTTC.

The CDR3 DNA sequence: TGTGCCAGCAGTGCTCAACGGACGGAACAAGAGACCCAGTACTTC. It specifies CASSAQRTEQETQYF. The chain employs TRBV6-1 and TRBJ2-5, with no clear D. The CDR3 length is 15 residues. Germline assignment: CDR1 MNHNS and CDR2 SASEGT. Between the trimmed V and J ends, which lost 4 bases and 2 bases, there was a span of 14 bases.

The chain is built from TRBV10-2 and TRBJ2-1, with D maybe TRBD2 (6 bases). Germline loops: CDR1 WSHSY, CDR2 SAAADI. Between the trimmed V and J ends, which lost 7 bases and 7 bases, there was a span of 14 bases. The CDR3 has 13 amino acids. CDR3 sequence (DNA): TGCGCCAGCAAGGGAGGAATGGCGAATGAGCAGTTCTTC. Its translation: CASKGGMANEQFF.

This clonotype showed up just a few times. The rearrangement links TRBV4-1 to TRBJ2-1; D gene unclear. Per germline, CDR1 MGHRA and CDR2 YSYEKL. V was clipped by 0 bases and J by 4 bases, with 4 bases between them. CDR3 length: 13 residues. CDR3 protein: CASSQDAYNEQFF. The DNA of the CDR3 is TGCGCCAGCAGCCAAGACGCGTACAATGAGCAGTTCTTC.

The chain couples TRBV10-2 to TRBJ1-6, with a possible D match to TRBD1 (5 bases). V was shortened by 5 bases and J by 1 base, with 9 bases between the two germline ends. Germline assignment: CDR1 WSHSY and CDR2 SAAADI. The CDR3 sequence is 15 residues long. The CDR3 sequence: CASSHDSSYNSPLHF. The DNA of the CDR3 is TGCGCCAGCAGTCACGACAGTTCCTATAATTCACCCCTCCACTTT.

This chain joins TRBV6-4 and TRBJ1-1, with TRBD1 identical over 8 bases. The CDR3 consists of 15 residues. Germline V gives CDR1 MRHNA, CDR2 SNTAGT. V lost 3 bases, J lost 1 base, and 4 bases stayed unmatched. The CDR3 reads CASSETGTGNTEAFF. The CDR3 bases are TGTGCCAGCAGTGAAACCGGGACAGGGAACACTGAAGCTTTCTTT.

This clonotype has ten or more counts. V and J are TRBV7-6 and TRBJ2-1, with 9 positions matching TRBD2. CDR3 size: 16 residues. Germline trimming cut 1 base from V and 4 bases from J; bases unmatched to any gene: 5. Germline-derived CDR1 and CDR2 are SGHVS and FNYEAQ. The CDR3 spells CASSLDEAGGYNEQFF. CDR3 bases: TGTGCCAGCAGCTTAGACGAGGCGGGGGGGTACAATGAGCAGTTCTTC.

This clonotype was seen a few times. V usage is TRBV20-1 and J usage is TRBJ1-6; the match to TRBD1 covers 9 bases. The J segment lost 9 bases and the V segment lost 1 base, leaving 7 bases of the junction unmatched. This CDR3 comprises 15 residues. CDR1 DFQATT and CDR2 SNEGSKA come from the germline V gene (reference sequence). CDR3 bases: TGCAGTGCTAGAGGGACCGGGACAGGGATTTCACCCCTCCACTTT. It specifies CSARGTGTGISPLHF.

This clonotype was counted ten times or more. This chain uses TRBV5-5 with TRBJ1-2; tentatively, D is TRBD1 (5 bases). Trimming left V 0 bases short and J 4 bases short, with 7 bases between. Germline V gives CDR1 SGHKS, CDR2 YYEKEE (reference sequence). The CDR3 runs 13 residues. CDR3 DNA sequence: TGTGCCAGCAGCTTGGTACAGGCCTATGGCTACACCTTC. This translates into CASSLVQAYGYTF.

This CDR3 reads CASSGQGDYNEQFF. The CDR3 region has the DNA TGCGCCAGCAGCGGGCAGGGGGACTACAATGAGCAGTTCTTC. V and J are TRBV5-1 and TRBJ2-1, with 7 positions matching TRBD1. The germline V gene has CDR1 SGHRS and CDR2 YFSETQ. V trimming: 4 bases; J trimming: 3 bases; junction bases outside the gene matches: 4. The CDR3 length is 14 residues.

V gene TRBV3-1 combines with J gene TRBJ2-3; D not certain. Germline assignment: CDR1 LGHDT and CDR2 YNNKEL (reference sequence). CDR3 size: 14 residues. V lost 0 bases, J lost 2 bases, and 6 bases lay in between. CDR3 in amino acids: CASSQEPDTDTQYF. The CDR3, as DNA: TGTGCCAGCAGCCAAGAGCCCGACACAGATACGCAGTATTTT.

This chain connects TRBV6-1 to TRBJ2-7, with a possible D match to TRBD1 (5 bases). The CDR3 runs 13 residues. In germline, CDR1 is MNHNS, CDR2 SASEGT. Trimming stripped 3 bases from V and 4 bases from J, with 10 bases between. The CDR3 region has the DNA TGTGCCAGCAGTGAGAAGGGGTTATACGAGCAGTACGTC. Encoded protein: CASSEKGLYEQYV.

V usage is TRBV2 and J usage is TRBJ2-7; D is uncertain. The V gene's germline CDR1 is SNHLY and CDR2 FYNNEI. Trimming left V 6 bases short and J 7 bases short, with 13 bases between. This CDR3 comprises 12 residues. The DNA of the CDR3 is TGTGCCAGCAGGCTATTTATTGGGGAGCAGTACGTC. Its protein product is CASRLFIGEQYV.

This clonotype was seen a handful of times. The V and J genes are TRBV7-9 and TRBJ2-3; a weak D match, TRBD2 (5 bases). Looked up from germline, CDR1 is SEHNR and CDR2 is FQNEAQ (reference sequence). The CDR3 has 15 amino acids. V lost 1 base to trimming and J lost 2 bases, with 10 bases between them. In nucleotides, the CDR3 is TGTGCCAGCAGCTTAGAAGCGGCAACCACAGATACGCAGTATTTT. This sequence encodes CASSLEAATTDTQYF.

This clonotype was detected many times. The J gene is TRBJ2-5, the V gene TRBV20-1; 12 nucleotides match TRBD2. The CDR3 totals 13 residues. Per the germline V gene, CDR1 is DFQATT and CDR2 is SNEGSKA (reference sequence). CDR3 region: CTAPTSGGETQYF. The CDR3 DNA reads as TGCACGGCCCCGACTAGCGGGGGAGAGACCCAGTACTTC.

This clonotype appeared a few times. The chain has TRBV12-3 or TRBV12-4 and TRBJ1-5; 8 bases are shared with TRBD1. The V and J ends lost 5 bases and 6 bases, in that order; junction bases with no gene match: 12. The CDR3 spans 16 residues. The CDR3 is CASSPSTGASFQPQHF. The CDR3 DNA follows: TGTGCCAGCAGTCCCTCGACAGGGGCATCCTTTCAGCCCCAGCATTTT.